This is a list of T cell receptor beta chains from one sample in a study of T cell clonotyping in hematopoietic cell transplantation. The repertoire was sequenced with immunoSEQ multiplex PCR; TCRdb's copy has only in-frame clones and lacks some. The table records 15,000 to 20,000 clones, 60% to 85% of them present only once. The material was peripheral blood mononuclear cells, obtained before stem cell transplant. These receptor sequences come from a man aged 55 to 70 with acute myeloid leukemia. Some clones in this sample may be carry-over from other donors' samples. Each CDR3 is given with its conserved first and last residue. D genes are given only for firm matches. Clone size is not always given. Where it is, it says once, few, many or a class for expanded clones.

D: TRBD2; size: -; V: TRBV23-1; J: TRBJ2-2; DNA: TGCGCCAGCCGATTACTAGCGGGGCGCTCGGACACCGGGGAGCTGTTTTTT; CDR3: CASRLLAGRSDTGELFF
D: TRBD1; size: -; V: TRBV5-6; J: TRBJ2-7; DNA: TGTGCCAGCAGCACCACGGACAGGGCCACCTACGAGCAGTACTTC; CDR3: CASSTTDRATYEQYF
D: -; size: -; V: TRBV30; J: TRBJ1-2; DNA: TGTGCCCTTGGAATAGGGGATGGCTACACCTTC; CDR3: CALGIGDGYTF
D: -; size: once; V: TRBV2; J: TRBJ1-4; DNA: TGTGCCAGCAGTGACACGGGTGGGGCAACTAATGAAAAACTGTTTTTT; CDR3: CASSDTGGATNEKLFF
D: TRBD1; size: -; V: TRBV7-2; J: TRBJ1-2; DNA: TGTGCCAGCAGTTCAAGCCTGACAGGGGCGGATGGCTACACCTTC; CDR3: CASSSSLTGADGYTF
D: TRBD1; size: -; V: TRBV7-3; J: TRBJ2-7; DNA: TGTGCCAGCAGCTTAGGACAGGGACACTCCTACGAGCAGTACTTC; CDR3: CASSLGQGHSYEQYF
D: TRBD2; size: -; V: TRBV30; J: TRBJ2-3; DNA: TGTGCCTGGAGTGCCGGACTAGGCACAGATACGCAGTATTTT; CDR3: CAWSAGLGTDTQYF
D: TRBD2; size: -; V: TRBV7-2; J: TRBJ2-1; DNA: TGTGCCAGCAGCTCCAGACTAGCGGGGGGTGAGCAGTTCTTC; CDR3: CASSSRLAGGEQFF
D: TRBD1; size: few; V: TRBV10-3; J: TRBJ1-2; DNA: TGTGCCACATTCAGGGGGCAAGCTAACTATGGCTACACCTTC; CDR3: CATFRGQANYGYTF
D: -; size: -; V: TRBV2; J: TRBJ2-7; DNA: TGTGCCAGCGCCCAAACCCGGGGGTACGAGCAGTACTTC; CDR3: CASAQTRGYEQYF
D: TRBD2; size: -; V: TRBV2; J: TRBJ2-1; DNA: TGTGCCAGCAGTGAATCTAGCGGGGGAAGCTCCTACAATGAGCAGTTCTTC; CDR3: CASSESSGGSSYNEQFF
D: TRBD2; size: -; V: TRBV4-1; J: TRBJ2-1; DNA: TGCGCCAGCAGCCCAATAATGGCTAGCGGGGGAGCCTACAATGAGCAGTTCTTC; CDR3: CASSPIMASGGAYNEQFF
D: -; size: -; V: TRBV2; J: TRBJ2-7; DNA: TGTGCCAGCGACGTAGAGGGGGTAGAGCAGTACTTC; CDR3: CASDVEGVEQYF
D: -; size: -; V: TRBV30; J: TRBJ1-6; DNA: TGTGCCTGGGATCCCGGGTCCTGGGTTGGTTCACCCCTCCACTTT; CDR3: CAWDPGSWVGSPLHF
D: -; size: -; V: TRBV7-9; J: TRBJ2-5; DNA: TGTGCCAGCAGCCACCCTAGACTAGTTCAAGAGACCCAGTACTTC; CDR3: CASSHPRLVQETQYF
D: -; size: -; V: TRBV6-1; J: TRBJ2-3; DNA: TGTGCCAGCAGCCGACGGAGGGAGACCGCAGATACGCAGTATTTT; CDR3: CASSRRRETADTQYF
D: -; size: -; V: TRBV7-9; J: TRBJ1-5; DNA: TGTGCCAGCAGCTTATCTCTCTTCGGGGGGTCGGGAAATCAGCCCCAGCATTTT; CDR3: CASSLSLFGGSGNQPQHF
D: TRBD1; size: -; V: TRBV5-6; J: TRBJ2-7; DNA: TGTGCCAGCAGCTTGGCGTCGGCAGGGGGCGGGTACGAGCAGTACTTC; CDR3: CASSLASAGGGYEQYF
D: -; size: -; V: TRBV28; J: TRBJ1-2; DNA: TGTGCCAGCACCGAACGTCGGAGGGGGGATGGCTACACCTTC; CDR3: CASTERRRGDGYTF
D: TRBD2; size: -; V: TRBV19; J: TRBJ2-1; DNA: TGTGCCAGTAGTATCCTCCGACTAGCGGGCCGCTACAATGAGCAGTTCTTC; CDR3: CASSILRLAGRYNEQFF
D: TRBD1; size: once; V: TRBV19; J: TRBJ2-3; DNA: TGTGCCAGTAGTAACAGGGGCTCTAGCACAGATACGCAGTATTTT; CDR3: CASSNRGSSTDTQYF
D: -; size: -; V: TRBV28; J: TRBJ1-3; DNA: TGTGCCAGCACCTCCGACCGGGGGTCCATATATTTT; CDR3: CASTSDRGSIYF
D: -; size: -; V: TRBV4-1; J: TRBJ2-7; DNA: TGCGCCAGCAGCCGGGGTTCGGGTGTCACGGACGAGCAGTACTTC; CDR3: CASSRGSGVTDEQYF
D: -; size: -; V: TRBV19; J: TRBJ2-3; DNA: TGTGCCAGCCGGGACAACACAGATACGCAGTATTTT; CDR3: CASRDNTDTQYF
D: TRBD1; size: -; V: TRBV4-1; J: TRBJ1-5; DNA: TGCGCCAGCAGCCAAGACGACAGGGAGCATCAGCCCCAGCATTTT; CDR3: CASSQDDREHQPQHF
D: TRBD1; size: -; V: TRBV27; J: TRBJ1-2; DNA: TGTGCCATCAAAAAAGGCGGGACAGGGACTGGCTACACCTTC; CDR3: CAIKKGGTGTGYTF
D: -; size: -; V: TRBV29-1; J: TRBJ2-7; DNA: TGCAGCGTTGAAGAAAGGAGCCCCGTCTACGAGCAGTACTTC; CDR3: CSVEERSPVYEQYF
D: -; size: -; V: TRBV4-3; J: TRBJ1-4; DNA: TGCGCCAGCAGCCAAGACGGGGGCCGGGGTGAAAAACTGTTTTTT; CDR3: CASSQDGGRGEKLFF